The 5 T cell receptor beta chains below all came from one sample that was sequenced in a study of beta chain features in type 1 diabetes. General study results and limits: In all four CD4+ subsets, TCRB CDR3 length was significantly, moderately reduced in type 1 diabetes.

Every bit of the isolated RNA underwent reverse transcription, so sequencing read expressed TCRB transcripts. The data were produced by immunoSEQ multiplex PCR, yet TCRdb's version contains in-frame clones alone and is incomplete. The table has around 710,000 clones, 12% seen once. Their recognized antigens are unknown. Sequenced input: naive CD4+ T cells from blood. The receptors derive from a man in his thirties or forties with type 1 diabetes.

The rearrangement links TRBV6-5 to TRBJ1-1, with D perhaps TRBD1 (5 bases). CDR1 and CDR2 (germline): MNHEY, SVGAGI. CDR3 length equals 15 residues. The V end lost 6 bases, the J end lost 1 base, and 15 bases lay between the germline ends. DNA for the CDR3: TGTGCCAGCAGCCTAACCCGTACAGGGAACACTGAAGCTTTCTTT. Its translation is CASSLTRTGNTEAFF.

The chain joins TRBV19 to TRBJ2-5, with no clear D. Germline V gene data show CDR1 as LNHDA and CDR2 as SQIVND (reference sequence). V shed 4 bases and J shed 3 bases, with 9 bases lying between them. This CDR3 is built from 13 residues. CDR3 sequence reads: CASSRFPKETQYF. DNA of the CDR3: TGTGCCAGTAGTAGGTTCCCTAAAGAGACCCAGTACTTC.

This rearrangement joins TRBV18 to TRBJ2-1, with 8 bases aligning to TRBD1. The CDR3 sequence is 18 residues long. The junction had 14 bases not matched to a gene; V was cut back by 0 bases and J by 7 bases. Germline CDR1 reads KGHSH; CDR2 reads LQKENI. The CDR3 is CASSPPDGRTGIRNEQFF. For the CDR3, the DNA is TGTGCCAGCTCACCACCTGACGGTCGGACAGGGATACGAAATGAGCAGTTCTTC.

This clone has only a few counts. For the CDR3, the DNA is TGTGCCAGCAGCCACGGGACAGGGGTTAACTACGAGCAGTACTTC. It translates to CASSHGTGVNYEQYF. The rearrangement uses TRBV7-2 and TRBJ2-7; 10 bases fit TRBD1. Trimming removed 5 bases from V and 3 bases from J; junction bases left unmatched: 7. Looked up from germline, CDR1 is SGHTA and CDR2 is FQGNSA. The CDR3 loop spans 15 amino acids.

This clone was picked up a small number of times. The chain couples TRBV6-5 to TRBJ2-7, with a weak D call TRBD1 (6 bases). Per germline, CDR1 MNHEY and CDR2 SVGAGI. V was clipped by 6 bases and J by 2 bases, with 17 bases between them. The CDR3 contains 15 residues. The CDR3: CASRAQGSWTYEQYF. The CDR3 DNA follows: TGTGCCAGCAGAGCACAGGGATCTTGGACCTACGAGCAGTACTTC.